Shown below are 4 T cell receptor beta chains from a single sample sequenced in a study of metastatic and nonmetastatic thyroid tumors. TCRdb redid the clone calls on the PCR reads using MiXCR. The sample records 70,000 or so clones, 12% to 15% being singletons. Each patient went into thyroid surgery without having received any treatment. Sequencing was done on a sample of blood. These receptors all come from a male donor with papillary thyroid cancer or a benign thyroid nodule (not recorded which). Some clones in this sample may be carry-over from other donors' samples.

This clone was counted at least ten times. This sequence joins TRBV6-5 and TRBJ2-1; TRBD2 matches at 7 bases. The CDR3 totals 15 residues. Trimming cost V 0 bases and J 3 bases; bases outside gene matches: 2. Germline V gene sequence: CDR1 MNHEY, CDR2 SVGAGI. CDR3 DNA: TGTGCCAGCAGTTACTCGGCGGGAGACTACAATGAGCAGTTCTTC. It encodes CASSYSAGDYNEQFF.

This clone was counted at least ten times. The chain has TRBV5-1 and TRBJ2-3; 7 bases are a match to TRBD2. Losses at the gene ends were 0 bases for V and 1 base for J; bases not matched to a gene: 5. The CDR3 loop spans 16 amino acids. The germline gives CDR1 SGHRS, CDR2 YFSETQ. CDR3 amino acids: CASSLVKLAGTDTQYF. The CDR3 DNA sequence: TGCGCCAGCAGCTTGGTGAAGCTAGCGGGCACAGATACGCAGTATTTT.

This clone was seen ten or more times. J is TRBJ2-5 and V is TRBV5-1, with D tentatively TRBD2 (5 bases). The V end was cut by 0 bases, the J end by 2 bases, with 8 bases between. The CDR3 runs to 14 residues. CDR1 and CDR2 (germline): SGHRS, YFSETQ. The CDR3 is CASSLGGAQETQYF. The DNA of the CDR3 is TGCGCCAGCAGCTTGGGGGGAGCTCAAGAGACCCAGTACTTC.

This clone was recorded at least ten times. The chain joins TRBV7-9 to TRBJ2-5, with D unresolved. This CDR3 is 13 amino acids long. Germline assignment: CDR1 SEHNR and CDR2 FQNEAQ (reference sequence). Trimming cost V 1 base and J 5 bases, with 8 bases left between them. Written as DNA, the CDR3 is TGTGCCAGCAGCTTAGAAGGGCCCGAGACCCAGTACTTC. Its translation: CASSLEGPETQYF.